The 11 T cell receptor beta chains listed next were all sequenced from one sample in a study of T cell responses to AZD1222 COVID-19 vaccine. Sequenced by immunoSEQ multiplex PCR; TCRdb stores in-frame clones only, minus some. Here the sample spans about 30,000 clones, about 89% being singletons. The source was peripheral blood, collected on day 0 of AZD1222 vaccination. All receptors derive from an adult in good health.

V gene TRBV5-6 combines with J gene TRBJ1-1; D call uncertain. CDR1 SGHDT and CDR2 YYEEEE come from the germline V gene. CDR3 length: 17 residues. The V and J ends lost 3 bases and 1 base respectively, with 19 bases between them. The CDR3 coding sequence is TGTGCCAGCAGCTCGCCCCCCGGGGATTTGAGGAACACTGAAGCTTTCTTT. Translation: CASSSPPGDLRNTEAFF.

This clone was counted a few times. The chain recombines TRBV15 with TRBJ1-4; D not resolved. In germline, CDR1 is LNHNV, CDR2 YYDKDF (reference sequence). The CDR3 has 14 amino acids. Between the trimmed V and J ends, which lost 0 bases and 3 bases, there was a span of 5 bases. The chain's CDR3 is CATSRETANEKLFF. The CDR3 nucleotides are TGTGCCACCAGCAGAGAAACAGCTAATGAAAAACTGTTTTTT. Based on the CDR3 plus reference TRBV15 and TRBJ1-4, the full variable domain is DAMVIQNPRYQVTQFGKPVTLSCSQTLNHNVMYWYQQKSSQAPKLLFHYYDKDFNNEADTPDNFQSRRPNTSFCFLDIRSPGLGDTAMYLCATSRETANEKLFFGSGTQLSVL.

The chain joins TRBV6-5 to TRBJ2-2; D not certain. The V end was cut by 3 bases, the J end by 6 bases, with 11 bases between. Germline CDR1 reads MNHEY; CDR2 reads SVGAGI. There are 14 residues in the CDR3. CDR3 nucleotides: TGTGCCAGCAGTTATCAATGGGGTTCCGGGGAGCTGTTTTTT. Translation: CASSYQWGSGELFF.

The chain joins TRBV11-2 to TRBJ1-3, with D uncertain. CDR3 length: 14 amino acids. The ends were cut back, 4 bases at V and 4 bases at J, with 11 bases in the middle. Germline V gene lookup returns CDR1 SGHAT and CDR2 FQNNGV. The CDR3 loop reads CASSSSRTGNTIYF. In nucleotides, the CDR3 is TGTGCCAGCAGCTCGTCCCGGACGGGAAACACCATATATTTT.

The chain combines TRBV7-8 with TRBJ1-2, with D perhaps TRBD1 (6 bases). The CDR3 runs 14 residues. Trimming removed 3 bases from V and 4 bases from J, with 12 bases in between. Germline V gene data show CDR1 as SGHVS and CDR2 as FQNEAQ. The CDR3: CASSFRDTSYGYTF. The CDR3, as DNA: TGTGCCAGCAGCTTCCGGGACACTTCCTATGGCTACACCTTC.

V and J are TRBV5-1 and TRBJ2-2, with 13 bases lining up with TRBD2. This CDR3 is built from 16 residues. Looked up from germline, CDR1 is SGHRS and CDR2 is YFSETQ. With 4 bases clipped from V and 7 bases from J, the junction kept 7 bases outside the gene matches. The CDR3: CASSLTSGGSIGELFF. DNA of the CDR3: TGCGCCAGCAGCCTGACTAGCGGGGGGTCGATCGGGGAGCTGTTTTTT.

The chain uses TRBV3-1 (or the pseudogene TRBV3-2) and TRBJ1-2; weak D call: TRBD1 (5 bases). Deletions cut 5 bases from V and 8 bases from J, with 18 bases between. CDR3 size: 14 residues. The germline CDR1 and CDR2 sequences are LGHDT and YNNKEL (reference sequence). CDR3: CASSKSRVDWGYTF. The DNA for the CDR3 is TGTGCCAGCAGCAAAAGCAGGGTGGATTGGGGCTACACCTTC.

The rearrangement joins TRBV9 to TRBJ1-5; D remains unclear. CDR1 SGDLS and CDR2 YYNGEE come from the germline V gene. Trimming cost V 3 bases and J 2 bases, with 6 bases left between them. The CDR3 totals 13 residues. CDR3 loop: CASSEAGNQPQHF. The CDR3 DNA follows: TGTGCCAGCAGCGAGGCAGGCAATCAGCCCCAGCATTTT.

This chain's CDR3 is CASSSQLAGDNNEQFF. CDR3 sequence (DNA): TGTGCCAGTAGTAGCCAACTAGCGGGAGACAACAATGAGCAGTTCTTC. The chain is built from TRBV19 and TRBJ2-1; 11 positions agree with TRBD2. Germline assignment: CDR1 LNHDA and CDR2 SQIVND (reference sequence). V lost 4 bases to trimming and J lost 5 bases; unmatched junction nucleotides: 7. The CDR3 spans 16 residues.

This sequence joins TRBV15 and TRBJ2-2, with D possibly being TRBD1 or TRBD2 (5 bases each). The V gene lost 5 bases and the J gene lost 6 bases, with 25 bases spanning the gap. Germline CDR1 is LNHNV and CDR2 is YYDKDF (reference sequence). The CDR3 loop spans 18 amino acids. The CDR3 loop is CATSLRSGTFGGAGELFF. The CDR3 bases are TGTGCCACCAGCTTACGCTCCGGGACGTTCGGTGGGGCCGGGGAGCTGTTTTTT.

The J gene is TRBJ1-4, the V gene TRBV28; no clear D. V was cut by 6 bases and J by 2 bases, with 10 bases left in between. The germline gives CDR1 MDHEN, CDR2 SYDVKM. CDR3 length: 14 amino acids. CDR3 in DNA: TGTGCCAGCAGCCTCAGTGGTACTAATGAAAAACTGTTTTTT. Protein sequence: CASSLSGTNEKLFF.